This TCR beta chain was obtained from a study of CD8 T cells in Susac syndrome (dated by TCRdb to about 2019). About the full investigation: Whether CD8+ T cell activation and differentiation in Susac syndrome was antigen driven was tested using repertoire sequencing. CD8+ T cell repertoire clonality was compared between eleven to twelve healthy donors, around 14 Susac syndrome patients and 15 multiple sclerosis patients.

Peripheral blood CD8+ and CD4+ T cells from healthy donors, Susac syndrome patients and multiple sclerosis patients were profiled using high-throughput TCR beta sequencing. Treatment-naive patients with stable or active relapsing-remitting disease fulfilling revised McDonald criteria were used as multiple sclerosis controls. Bulk CD8+ and CD4+ T cells were purified by magnetic negative isolation, whereas CD8+ TEMRA cells were enriched by FACS. Blood was collected in EDTA tubes and processed within 24 hours, with PBMCs isolated through density gradient centrifugation. PBMCs destined for TCR sequencing were cryopreserved in liquid nitrogen and later thawed in a 37 °C water bath. A purity of at least 90% was achieved for sorted or isolated CD4+, CD8+ and CD8+ TEMRA cells. RNA was extracted using the RNeasy kit, and about 0.45 to 1 ug of the RNA was reverse transcribed with random hexamers. The immunoSEQ multiplex PCR assay, which covers 54 Vbeta and 13 Jbeta segments, was used to amplify TCR beta CDR3 regions. To correct PCR amplification bias, a synthetic template baseline was used for both primer optimization and computational correction. Per the authors' processing: Reads were annotated to V, D and J genes per IMGT and analyzed with immunoSEQ Analyzer, keeping only productive sequences. Clonality was calculated as one minus the Shannon entropy normalized by log2 of the number of productive unique sequences. Public and private clones were assessed among the 100 most prevalent clones of each patient and control. Susac-specific clones were defined as absent from healthy and MS cohorts, around 980 published viral clones and other ImmuneACCESS disease sequences. TCRdb cleaned the public reads at Q25 with fastp, built clones with MiXCR and kept in-frame beta chains. Under each unique CDR3 protein, matching rows form one entry showing the most common genes and DNA. TCRdb's processing, not the authors', yielded these V and J calls. Recorded for this sample are hundreds of thousands of distinct CDR3 sequences; approximately 85% of them occurred a single time. Roughly 0.21% of the sample rests with the top ten.

V sheds 2 bases and J sheds 0 bases, leaving 9 bases between their ends. The CDR3, cysteine through phenylalanine, is 15 amino acids long. Only the CDR3 part of the read is kept: 45 bases, read in frame from the first base. As encoded in the germline V gene (reference sequence), CDR1 is MNHEY while CDR2 is SMNVEV. Here is what the overall study found, with its caveats: The number of individuals in the TCR sequencing and HLA analysis was recognized as being relatively small.

About this clonotype itself: Its target antigen remains unknown. Base qualities are not at hand, and no much larger clone is one base apart.

The sample comprised CD8+ T cells from PBMCs. The sequence was collected from a human donor with multiple sclerosis. Recombination connected TRBV27 to TRBJ2-3; no D segment can be confidently identified. The CDR3 protein: CASSLGWSSTDTQYF. The base sequence is TGTGCCAGCAGTTTAGGATGGTCTAGCACAGATACGCAGTATTTT.